The present entry profiles one TCR beta chain with its context. Its antigen is not identified. TCRdb analysed the 5' RACE reads with MiXCR anew, one entry per CDR3 protein. The table lists 470,000 or so distinct CDR3 sequences, 20% to 25% of them singletons, with roughly 3% in the top ten. Germline V gene data show CDR1 as SGHRS and CDR2 as YFSETQ. The CDR3 has 17 residues. Between the trimmed V and J ends, which lost 0 bases and 8 bases, there was a span of 23 bases. The data originate from a study of identical twins. Study-level points and caveats: There was an excess of low generation probability in the out-of-frame alpha sequences that twins shared.

These data are also associated with another study on T cells expressing NK-cell markers.

The J gene is TRBJ1-1, the V gene TRBV5-1; tentative D call: TRBD1 (5 bases). The sequenced sample consisted of CD4+ T cells sorted from blood. This receptor was taken from a woman aged 18 to 35 in good health. Here the CDR3 DNA reads TGCGCCAGCAGCTTGGTACCCGAGATCGTGCAGGGCCCCGAAGCTTTCTTT. This gives the protein CASSLVPEIVQGPEAFF.